This entry lists 29 T cell receptor beta chains sequenced from one sample in a study of somatic mutations in cytotoxic T cells in rheumatoid arthritis. The repertoire was sequenced with immunoSEQ multiplex PCR; TCRdb's copy has only in-frame clones and lacks some. The sample carries over 2,000 clones, roughly 86% recorded once. Material: CD8+ T cells sorted from blood. The receptors derive from an adult with rheumatoid arthritis.

The chain carries TRBV6-6 and TRBJ1-6; possible D gene TRBD1, 6 bases. Per the germline V gene, CDR1 is MNHNY and CDR2 is SVGAGI (reference sequence). Trimming left V 6 bases short and J 7 bases short, with 16 bases between. The CDR3 loop spans 15 amino acids. As DNA, the CDR3 is TGTGCCAGCAGCCCATGGACAGCGACGAATTCACCCCTCCACTTT. Translated, it gives CASSPWTATNSPLHF.

The chain links TRBV7-9 to TRBJ1-2, with D maybe TRBD1 (5 bases). The CDR3 runs to 17 residues. Trimming pared 3 bases from V and 1 base from J, leaving 18 bases between. Per the germline V gene, CDR1 is SEHNR and CDR2 is FQNEAQ (reference sequence). The CDR3 here is CASSLWALTADNYGYTF. The CDR3 DNA reads as TGTGCCAGCAGCTTGTGGGCATTGACAGCAGATAACTATGGCTACACCTTC.

The V and J genes are TRBV4-2 and TRBJ2-7; 13 bases are shared with TRBD2. After removal of 8 bases from V and 5 bases from J, the junction contained 6 bases not matched to a gene. Germline V lookup: CDR1 LGHNA, CDR2 YNFKEQ. The CDR3 consists of 14 residues. CDR3 region: CASGRTSGGHEQYF. The CDR3 region has the DNA TGTGCCAGCGGGCGGACTAGCGGGGGCCACGAGCAGTACTTC.

The chain links TRBV2 to TRBJ2-3, with 8 bases matching TRBD2. CDR1 is SNHLY and CDR2 is FYNNEI in the germline V gene. The V and J ends lost 2 bases and 3 bases, in that order; junction bases with no gene match: 7. This CDR3 contains 16 residues. DNA for the CDR3: TGTGCCAGCAGTGAACGGGGGGGGTATGGGACAGATACGCAGTATTTT. It yields the protein CASSERGGYGTDTQYF.

The CDR3 nucleotides are TGTGCCAGCAGCTCAGATCTAGCATTACATGAGCAGTTCTTC. Translating it yields CASSSDLALHEQFF. V gene TRBV5-6 combines with J gene TRBJ2-1, with D possibly matching TRBD2 (5 bases). Germline V CDR1 and CDR2: SGHDT, YYEEEE. Trimming took 3 bases from V and 8 from J, leaving 15 bases between them. The CDR3 contains 14 residues.

This chain joins TRBV7-9 and TRBJ2-3; TRBD1 might be the D (5 bases). With 10 bases removed from V and 4 bases from J, the gap between germline ends came to 18 bases. The CDR3 extends over 14 amino acids. Looked up from germline, CDR1 is SEHNR and CDR2 is FQNEAQ (reference sequence). The CDR3 loop is CATSRQGRADTQYF. The CDR3 DNA is TGTGCCACGTCGCGGCAGGGCAGGGCAGATACGCAGTATTTT.

The CDR3 region is CASSTSPNRVFYEQYF. CDR3 in DNA: TGTGCCAGCAGCACCTCCCCTAACAGGGTGTTCTACGAGCAGTACTTC. The chain joins TRBV21-1 to TRBJ2-7; no DNA check was done on the table's D call, TRBD1. TRBV21-1 has pseudogene status. The CDR3 runs 16 residues.

This clone was recorded once. This chain joins TRBV5-8 and TRBJ2-5; D assignment may be TRBD1 or TRBD2 (6 bases each). The tail of the sequence fits TRBJ2-7 better, so the J call may be wrong. Looked up from germline, CDR1 is SGHTS and CDR2 is YDEGEE. The CDR3 is 13 amino acids. The CDR3 reads CASRPEGGYEQYF. CDR3 DNA: TGTGCCAGCAGGCCCGAGGGGGGATACGAGCAGTACTTC.

The V and J genes are TRBV19 and TRBJ2-6; D is possibly TRBD1 (5 bases). The CDR3 is made up of 17 amino acids. Germline CDR1 LNHDA, CDR2 SQIVND (reference sequence). Trimming took off 9 bases at V and 1 base at J, with 19 bases between the two ends. The CDR3 reads CARSMTDQGSGANVLTF. For the CDR3, the DNA is TGTGCCAGGAGCATGACCGACCAGGGATCTGGGGCCAACGTCCTGACTTTC.

V usage is TRBV5-1 and J usage is TRBJ2-5; D not certain. The CDR3 loop spans 14 amino acids. Germline V gene data show CDR1 as SGHRS and CDR2 as YFSETQ. Trimming cost V 4 bases and J 0 bases, with 10 bases left between them. The CDR3 DNA sequence: TGCGCCAGCAGCCCCAATCCCGACCAAGAGACCCAGTACTTC. Its translation: CASSPNPDQETQYF.

The chain carries TRBV18 and TRBJ1-2; 9 bases fit TRBD1. This CDR3 region has 20 residues. The V gene end was trimmed by 2 bases and the J gene end by 0 bases; junction bases not matched to a gene: 16. Germline V lookup: CDR1 KGHSH, CDR2 LQKENI. The CDR3 is CASSPGMTRTGALTNYGYTF. CDR3 sequence (DNA): TGTGCCAGCTCACCAGGGATGACAAGGACAGGGGCATTGACTAACTATGGCTACACCTTC.

The chain joins TRBV19 to TRBJ1-1, with TRBD1 identical over 9 bases. The CDR3 extends over 14 amino acids. V shed 5 bases, J shed 6 bases, and the junction held 7 bases outside the gene matches. Germline V lookup: CDR1 LNHDA, CDR2 SQIVND (reference sequence). In nucleotides, the CDR3 is TGTGCCAGTAGTTACGGGACAGGGAGCCCTGAAGCTTTCTTT. Protein: CASSYGTGSPEAFF.

The rearrangement uses TRBV5-6 and TRBJ2-5, with a possible D match to TRBD1 (5 bases). V dropped 0 bases and J dropped 4 bases, with 7 bases sitting between them. Germline-derived CDR1 and CDR2 are SGHDT and YYEEEE. This CDR3 region has 13 residues. The CDR3 is CASSLVRAETQYF. In DNA, the CDR3 is TGTGCCAGCAGCTTGGTCAGGGCAGAGACCCAGTACTTC.

This clone was seen just once. The chain is built from TRBV4-3 and TRBJ2-1, with D maybe TRBD1 (5 bases). The germline gives CDR1 LGHNA, CDR2 YSLEER. The V end was cut by 4 bases, the J end by 6 bases, with 13 bases between. This CDR3 has 14 amino acids. CDR3 nucleotides: TGCGCCAGCAGCCCCAGGGCCTTGGCCAATGAGCAGTTCTTC. Protein: CASSPRALANEQFF.

This chain uses TRBV7-9 with TRBJ2-7; 9 bases map to TRBD1. V shed 5 bases, J shed 6 bases, and the junction held 5 bases outside the gene matches. Germline CDR1 is SEHNR and CDR2 is FQNEAQ (reference sequence). The CDR3 totals 13 residues. Here the CDR3 DNA reads TGTGCCAGCAGCCCCTCGACAGGGGGCGAGCAGTACTTC. Its translation: CASSPSTGGEQYF. Full variable domain (missing parts from reference TRBV7-9 and TRBJ2-7): DTGVSQNPRHKITKRGQNVTFRCDPISEHNRLYWYRQTLGQGPEFLTYFQNEAQLEKSRLLSDRFSAERPKGSFSTLEIQRTEQGDSAMYLCASSPSTGGEQYFGPGTRLTVT.

The chain carries TRBV9 and TRBJ2-2, with 11 bases that match TRBD2. Germline CDR1 SGDLS, CDR2 YYNGEE. This CDR3 comprises 16 residues. The J segment lost 6 bases and the V segment lost 0 bases, leaving 4 bases of the junction unmatched. For the CDR3, the DNA is TGTGCCAGCAGCGTAGCGATAGCGGGGGGGCCCGGGGAGCTGTTTTTT. Protein product: CASSVAIAGGPGELFF.

This clone occurred a few times. The V and J genes are TRBV6-4 and TRBJ2-3; tentatively, D is TRBD2 (5 bases). In germline, CDR1 is MRHNA, CDR2 SNTAGT. V was cut by 3 bases and J by 1 base, with 11 bases left in between. This CDR3 is built from 15 residues. Here the CDR3 reads CASSERGEGTDTQYF. CDR3 DNA: TGTGCCAGCAGTGAACGGGGAGAAGGCACAGATACGCAGTATTTT.

The gene calls are TRBV4-1 and TRBJ2-1, with a weak D call TRBD2 (5 bases). The CDR3 is made up of 13 amino acids. Trimming pared 3 bases from V and 5 bases from J, leaving 8 bases between. CDR1 is MGHRA and CDR2 is YSYEKL in the germline V gene. The CDR3 spells CASSHTGNNEQFF. The CDR3 nucleotides are TGCGCCAGCAGCCACACGGGGAACAATGAGCAGTTCTTC.

V gene TRBV27 combines with J gene TRBJ2-3; perhaps D is TRBD1 or TRBD2 (5 bases each). Per germline, CDR1 MNHEY and CDR2 SMNVEV (reference sequence). V dropped 3 bases and J dropped 3 bases, with 22 bases sitting between them. This CDR3 is 18 amino acids long. The CDR3 DNA follows: TGTGCCAGCAGTTTTAGAGGGTGGGGGTACTATTTGACAGATACGCAGTATTTT. It is translated as CASSFRGWGYYLTDTQYF.

The gene calls are TRBV28 and TRBJ2-1; 7 positions agree with TRBD2. The germline V gene has CDR1 MDHEN and CDR2 SYDVKM. The CDR3 sequence is 14 residues long. V trimming: 6 bases; J trimming: 7 bases; junction bases outside the gene matches: 9. CDR3 residues: CASSKILARNEQFF. The CDR3 DNA sequence: TGTGCCAGCAGCAAAATACTAGCGCGGAATGAGCAGTTCTTC.

The chain combines TRBV19 with TRBJ1-2, with D possibly matching TRBD1 (5 bases). V lost 5 bases and J 3 bases, leaving 19 bases between the germline ends. The CDR3 spans 16 residues. Germline loops: CDR1 LNHDA, CDR2 SQIVND (reference sequence). The CDR3, as DNA: TGTGCCAGTAGTCCCTCCGGGATTAGGGGTCACTATGGCTACACCTTC. Its protein product is CASSPSGIRGHYGYTF.

This sequence joins TRBV27 and TRBJ1-1; D is ambiguous. The CDR3 spans 14 residues. The germline gives CDR1 MNHEY, CDR2 SMNVEV (reference sequence). The V and J ends lost 8 bases and 0 bases respectively, with 13 bases between them. In nucleotides, the CDR3 is TGTGCCAGCGGGCTGACAAGCATGAACACTGAAGCTTTCTTT. Residues: CASGLTSMNTEAFF.

V usage is TRBV9 and J usage is TRBJ2-2; D is unresolved. The CDR3 loop spans 14 amino acids. Germline-derived CDR1 and CDR2 are SGDLS and YYNGEE. Trimming cost V 4 bases and J 6 bases, with 13 bases left between them. The CDR3 nucleotides read TGTGCCAGCAGCTTGACCTCCCTTTCCGGGGAGCTGTTTTTT. The encoded protein is CASSLTSLSGELFF.

The CDR3 sequence is CSGTASYNEQFF. The CDR3 nucleotides are TGCAGCGGGACGGCCTCCTACAATGAGCAGTTCTTC. V and J are TRBV29-1 and TRBJ2-1; D ambiguous. Germline V gene data show CDR1 as SQVTM and CDR2 as ANQGSEA. V was trimmed by 7 bases and J by 0 bases, leaving 7 bases between them. The CDR3 runs to 12 residues.

This chain connects TRBV19 to TRBJ1-2; TRBD1 agrees at 7 bases. There are 14 residues in the CDR3. Germline loops: CDR1 LNHDA, CDR2 SQIVND (reference sequence). J was trimmed by 4 bases and V by 5 bases; bases with no gene match: 7. CDR3 sequence: CASSPGQEVYGYTF. CDR3 DNA: TGTGCCAGTAGTCCCGGACAGGAGGTCTATGGCTACACCTTC.

The CDR3 nucleotides are TGTGCCAGCAGCTCAAGACTCAATAGGGAGACCCAGTACTTC. It encodes CASSSRLNRETQYF. The chain is built from TRBV7-9 and TRBJ2-5; D not certain. V shed 4 bases and J shed 5 bases, with 14 bases lying between them. The CDR3 is 14 residues long. The germline CDR1 and CDR2 sequences are SEHNR and FQNEAQ (reference sequence).

This clone was seen only a few times. CDR3 in DNA: TGCGCCAGCAGCCAAGCCAGGGGAAGGAATCAGCCCCAGCATTTT. Protein product: CASSQARGRNQPQHF. The rearrangement uses TRBV4-1 and TRBJ1-5; D may be TRBD1 (6 bases). Germline V lookup: CDR1 MGHRA, CDR2 YSYEKL. The germline V and J ends were trimmed by 1 base and 4 bases, with 11 bases remaining between them. This CDR3 spans 15 amino acids.

This chain uses TRBV7-3 with TRBJ2-2, with D perhaps given as TRBD1 or TRBD2 (5 bases each). Germline values: CDR1 SGHTA, CDR2 FQGTGA. The CDR3 has 18 residues. The V end was cut by 3 bases, the J end by 1 base, with 18 bases between. The CDR3 is CASSFNGPGRLNTGELFF. In DNA form, the CDR3 reads TGTGCCAGCAGCTTTAATGGACCGGGGCGGTTGAACACCGGGGAGCTGTTTTTT.

The genes are TRBV5-4 and TRBJ2-5, with 8 bases matching TRBD2. CDR3 length: 14 amino acids. The germline gives CDR1 SGHNT, CDR2 YYREEE (reference sequence). V trimming: 6 bases; J trimming: 1 base; junction bases outside the gene matches: 5. CDR3 DNA sequence: TGTGCCAGCACCTTCCGGGGGGGCCAAGAGACCCAGTACTTC. This sequence encodes CASTFRGGQETQYF.